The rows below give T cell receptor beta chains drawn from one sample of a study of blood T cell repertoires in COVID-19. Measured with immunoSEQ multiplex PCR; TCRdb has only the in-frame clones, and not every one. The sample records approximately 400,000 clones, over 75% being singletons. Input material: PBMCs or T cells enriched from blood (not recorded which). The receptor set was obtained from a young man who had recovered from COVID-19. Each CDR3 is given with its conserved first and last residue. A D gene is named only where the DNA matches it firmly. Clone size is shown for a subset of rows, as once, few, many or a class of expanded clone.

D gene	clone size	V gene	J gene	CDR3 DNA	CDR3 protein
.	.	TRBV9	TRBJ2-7	TGTGCCAGCAGCGGGACAACTCTCTACGAGCAGTACTTC	CASSGTTLYEQYF
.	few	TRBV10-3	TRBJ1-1	TGTGCCATCACCCCCGGGCTTGGGGGGTTCACTGAAGCTTTCTTT	CAITPGLGGFTEAFF
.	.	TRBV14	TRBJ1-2	TGTGCCAGCAGCCAAGAGCCAGTGAGGGTATACTATGGCTACACCTTC	CASSQEPVRVYYGYTF
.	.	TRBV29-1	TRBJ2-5	TGCAGCGTTGTAGGGGATGGAGAGACCCAGTACTTC	CSVVGDGETQYF
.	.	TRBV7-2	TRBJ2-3	TGTGCCAGCAGTTCCGGGTTCACAGATACGCAGTATTTT	CASSSGFTDTQYF
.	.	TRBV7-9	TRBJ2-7	TGTGCCAGCGGGGGGACAGAGTCCTACGAGCAGTACTTC	CASGGTESYEQYF
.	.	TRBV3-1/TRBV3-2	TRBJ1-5	TGTGCCAGCAGCCAAGATCGAGGCCAGCCCCAGCATTTT	CASSQDRGQPQHF
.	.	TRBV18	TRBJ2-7	TGTGCCAGCTCACCCGCAGGGGCGTACGAGCAGTACTTC	CASSPAGAYEQYF
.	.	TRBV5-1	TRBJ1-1	TGCGCCAGCAGATGGGACACTGCGAACACTGAAGCTTTCTTT	CASRWDTANTEAFF
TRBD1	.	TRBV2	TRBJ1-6	TGTGCCAGCAGTGGGGACAGGACGAACTCACCCCTCCACTTT	CASSGDRTNSPLHF
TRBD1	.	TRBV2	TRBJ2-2	TGTGCCAGCAGAGAAATGGGACAGCTTAACACCGGGGAGCTGTTTTTT	CASREMGQLNTGELFF
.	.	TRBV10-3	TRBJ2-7	TGTGCCATCAGCGACCAGGGAACTGGGGGGAGCTACGAGCAGTACTTC	CAISDQGTGGSYEQYF
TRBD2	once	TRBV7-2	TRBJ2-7	TGTGCCAGCAGCTTGGGCGGGGGGTACGAGCAGTACTTC	CASSLGGGYEQYF
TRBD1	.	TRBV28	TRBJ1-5	TGTGCCAGCAGTTTCGGACAGGGGACGCGAGGCAATCAGCCCCAGCATTTT	CASSFGQGTRGNQPQHF
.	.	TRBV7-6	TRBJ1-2	TGTGCCAGCAGCTTAGCACCAGGGAACTATGGCTACACCTTC	CASSLAPGNYGYTF
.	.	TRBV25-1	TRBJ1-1	TGTGCCAGCACCCACGGTTTGATCACTGAAGCTTTCTTT	CASTHGLITEAFF
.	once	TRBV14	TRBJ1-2	TGTGCCAGCAGCCAGGCTATCCGGGACACCAGGACGGGCTACACCTTC	CASSQAIRDTRTGYTF
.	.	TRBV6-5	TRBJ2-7	TGTGCCAGCAGGGACACCTACGAGCAGTACTTC	CASRDTYEQYF
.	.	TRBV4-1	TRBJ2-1	TGCGCCAGCAGCCAAGATATGGGAGTGGGACTGGTCAGCGAGCAGTTCTTC	CASSQDMGVGLVSEQFF
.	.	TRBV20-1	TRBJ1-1	TGCAGTGCCCACAGTCCCCAGGAAGCTTTCTTT	CSAHSPQEAFF
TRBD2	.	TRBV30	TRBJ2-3	TGTGCCTGGAGGCCCGCGGTGGCGGGGGGGCAAGATACGCAGTATTTT	CAWRPAVAGGQDTQYF
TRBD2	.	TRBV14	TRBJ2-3	TGTGCCAGCAGCCAAGATAGCGGGGCCACAGATACGCAGTATTTT	CASSQDSGATDTQYF
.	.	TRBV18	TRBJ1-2	TGTGCCAGCTCACCGACTACGGGCGCGAACTATGGCTACACCTTC	CASSPTTGANYGYTF
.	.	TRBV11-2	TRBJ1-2	TGTGCCAGCAGTCCGACCGGGATCCAGAACTATGGCTACACCTTC	CASSPTGIQNYGYTF
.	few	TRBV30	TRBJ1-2	TGTGCCTGGAGGTTCCGAACAGGGAGAGGCTACACCTTC	CAWRFRTGRGYTF
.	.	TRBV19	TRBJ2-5	TGTGCCAGTAGAAGTAGCGGTGTCCAAGAGACCCAGTACTTC	CASRSSGVQETQYF
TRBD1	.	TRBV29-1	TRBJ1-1	TGCAGCTCTAGTCAGGGGGCGAACACTGAAGCTTTCTTT	CSSSQGANTEAFF
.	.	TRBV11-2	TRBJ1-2	TGTGCCAGCAGCTTGACAGAATACTATGGCTACACCTTC	CASSLTEYYGYTF
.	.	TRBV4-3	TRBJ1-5	TGCGCCAGCAGCCAAGACCGGTATAGCAATCAGCCCCAGCATTTT	CASSQDRYSNQPQHF
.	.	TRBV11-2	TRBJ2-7	TGTGCCAGCAGCTTAGAAGTCCACGCGTACGAGCAGTACTTC	CASSLEVHAYEQYF
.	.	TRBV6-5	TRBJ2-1	TGTGCCAGCAGGGTTAGACAGGTGAGAAATGAGCAGTTCTTC	CASRVRQVRNEQFF
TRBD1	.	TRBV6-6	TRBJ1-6	TGTGCCAGCAGCAGGGGACAGGGGCTGGGTTCACCCCTCCACTTT	CASSRGQGLGSPLHF
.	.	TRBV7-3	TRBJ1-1	TGTGCCAGCAACTCTCAAGGGGGCACTGAAGCTTTCTTT	CASNSQGGTEAFF
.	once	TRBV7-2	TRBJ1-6	TGTGCCAGCAGCTTACAGTATCATAATAATTCACCCCTCCACTTT	CASSLQYHNNSPLHF
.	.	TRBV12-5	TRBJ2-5	TGTGCTAGTGGTTTGAGTGCAGGGGTGTGGGAGACCCAGTACTTC	CASGLSAGVWETQYF
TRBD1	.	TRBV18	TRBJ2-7	TGTGCCAGCTCGCCGGGACAGACCTACGAGCAGTACTTC	CASSPGQTYEQYF
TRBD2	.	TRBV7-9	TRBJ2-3	TGTGCCAGCAGTTTGGGACTAGCGGTCACAGATACGCAGTATTTT	CASSLGLAVTDTQYF
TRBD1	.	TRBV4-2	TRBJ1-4	TGTGCCAGCCAACAGGGGAGAGGGGAAAAACTGTTTTTT	CASQQGRGEKLFF
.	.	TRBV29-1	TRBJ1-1	TGCAGCGTGAGGGGGAATTTGAACACTGAAGCTTTCTTT	CSVRGNLNTEAFF
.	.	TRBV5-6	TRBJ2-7	TGTGCCAGCAGCTTCGGAGGGGTCGAGCAGTACTTC	CASSFGGVEQYF
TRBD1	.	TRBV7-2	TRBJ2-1	TGTGCCAGCAGCTCGGGACAGCCGAACAATGAGCAGTTCTTC	CASSSGQPNNEQFF
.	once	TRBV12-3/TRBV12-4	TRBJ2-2	TGTGCCAGCTCAAACACCGGGGAGCTGTTTTTT	CASSNTGELFF
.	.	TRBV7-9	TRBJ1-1	TGTGCCAGCAGCTCCGTTACTGAAGCTTTCTTT	CASSSVTEAFF
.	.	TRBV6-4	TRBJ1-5	TGTGCCAGCAGTGACGAGAGCGGCCAGCCCCAGCATTTT	CASSDESGQPQHF
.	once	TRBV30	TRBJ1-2	TGTGCCTGGAGCGGACTACCAGGGTCCCCCGGCTACACCTTC	CAWSGLPGSPGYTF
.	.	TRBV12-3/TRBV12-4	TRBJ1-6	TGTGCCAGCAGGGGCAGGGGATCACCCCTCCACTTT	CASRGRGSPLHF
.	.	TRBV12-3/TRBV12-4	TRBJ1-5	TGTGCCAGCAGTTCCCCGTATCAGCCCCAGCATTTT	CASSSPYQPQHF
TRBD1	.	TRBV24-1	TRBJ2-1	TGTGCCACCAGTCCCGGACAGGGGGCTCCGGATGAGCAGTTCTTC	CATSPGQGAPDEQFF
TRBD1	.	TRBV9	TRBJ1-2	TGTGCCAGCAGCGTGGGACAGGGCAACTATGGCTACACCTTC	CASSVGQGNYGYTF